This T cell receptor (beta chain) comes out of a study of early T cells in non-severe SARS-CoV-2 infection. Separate cDNA molecules each had unique molecular identifiers attached to them. MiXCR was run by TCRdb on the 5' RACE reads, yielding one entry per CDR3 protein. The sample shows 55,000 to 70,000 distinct CDR3 sequences, around 5.2% of them seen only once. The CDR3 has 17 residues. The V gene's germline CDR1 is SGHTA and CDR2 FQGNSA. V gave up 3 bases and J gave up 2 bases; unmatched junction bases: 9. The rearrangement links TRBV7-2 to TRBJ2-3; 9 nucleotides align to TRBD1. The clonotype originates from an adult who was a healthcare worker with PCR-confirmed SARS-CoV-2 infection or an uninfected control (not recorded which). Sequencing was done on a sample of whole blood. The CDR3 nucleotides are TGTGCCAGCAGCTTTCCTGACAGGGGGACCTACACAGATACGCAGTATTTT. Its protein is CASSFPDRGTYTDTQYF.